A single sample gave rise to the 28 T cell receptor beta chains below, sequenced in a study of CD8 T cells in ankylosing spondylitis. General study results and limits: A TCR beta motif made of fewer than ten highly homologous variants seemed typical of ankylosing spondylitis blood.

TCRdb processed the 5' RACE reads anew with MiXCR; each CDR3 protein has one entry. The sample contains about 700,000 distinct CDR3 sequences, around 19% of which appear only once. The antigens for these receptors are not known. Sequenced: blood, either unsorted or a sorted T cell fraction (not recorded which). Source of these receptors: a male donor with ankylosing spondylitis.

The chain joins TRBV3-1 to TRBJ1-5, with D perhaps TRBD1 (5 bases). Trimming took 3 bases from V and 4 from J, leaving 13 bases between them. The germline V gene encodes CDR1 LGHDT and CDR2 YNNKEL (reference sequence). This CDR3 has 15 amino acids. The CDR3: CASSHASQGNQPQHF. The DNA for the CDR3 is TGTGCCAGCAGCCATGCGAGCCAGGGAAATCAGCCCCAGCATTTT.

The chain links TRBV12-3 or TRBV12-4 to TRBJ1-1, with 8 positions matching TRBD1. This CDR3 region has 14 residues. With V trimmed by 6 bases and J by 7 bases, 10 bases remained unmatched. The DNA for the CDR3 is TGTGCCAGCAGCCTACAGGGGGGAATGGGTGAAGCTTTCTTT. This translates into CASSLQGGMGEAFF.

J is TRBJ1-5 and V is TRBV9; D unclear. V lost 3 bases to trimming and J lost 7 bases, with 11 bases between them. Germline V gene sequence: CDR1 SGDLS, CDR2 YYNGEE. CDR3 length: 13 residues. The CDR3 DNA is TGTGCCAGCAGCGCGACTCAAGGGCAGCCCCAGCATTTT. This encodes CASSATQGQPQHF. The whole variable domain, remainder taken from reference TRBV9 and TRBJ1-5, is DSGVTQTPKHLITATGQRVTLRCSPRSGDLSVYWYQQSLDQGLQFLIQYYNGEERAKGNILERFSAQQFPDLHSELNLSSLELGDSALYFCASSATQGQPQHFGDGTRLSIL.

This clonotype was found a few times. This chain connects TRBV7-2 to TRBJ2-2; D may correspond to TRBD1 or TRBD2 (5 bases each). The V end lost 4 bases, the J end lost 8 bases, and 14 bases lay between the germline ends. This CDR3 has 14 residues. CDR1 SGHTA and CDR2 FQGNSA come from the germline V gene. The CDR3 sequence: CASSWDPLQGELFF. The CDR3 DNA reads TGTGCCAGCAGCTGGGACCCTCTGCAGGGGGAGCTGTTTTTT.

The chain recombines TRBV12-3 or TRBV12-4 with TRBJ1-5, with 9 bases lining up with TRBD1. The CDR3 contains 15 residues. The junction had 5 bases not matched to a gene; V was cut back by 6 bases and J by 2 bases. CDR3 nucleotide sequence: TGTGCCAGCAGCCGGACAGGGGAGGGCAATCAGCCCCAGCATTTT. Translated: CASSRTGEGNQPQHF.

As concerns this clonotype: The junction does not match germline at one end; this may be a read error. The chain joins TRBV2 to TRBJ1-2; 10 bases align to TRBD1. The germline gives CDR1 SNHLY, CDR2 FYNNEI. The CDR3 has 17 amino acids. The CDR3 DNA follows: TGTGCCGGCAGTGAACCGGGACAGGGGTTTTACGGCTATGGCTACACCTTC. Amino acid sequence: CAGSEPGQGFYGYGYTF.

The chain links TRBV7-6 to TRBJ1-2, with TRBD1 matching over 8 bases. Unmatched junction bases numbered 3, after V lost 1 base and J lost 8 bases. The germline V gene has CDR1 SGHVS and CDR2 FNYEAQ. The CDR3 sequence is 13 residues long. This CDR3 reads CASSLGTGGGYTF. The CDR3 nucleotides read TGTGCCAGCAGCTTAGGTACAGGGGGAGGCTACACCTTC.

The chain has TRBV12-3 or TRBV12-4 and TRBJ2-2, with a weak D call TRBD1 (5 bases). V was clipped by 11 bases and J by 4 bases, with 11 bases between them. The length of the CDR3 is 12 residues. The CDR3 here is CADRRGTGELFF. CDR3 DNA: TGTGCCGACAGAAGGGGCACCGGGGAGCTGTTTTTT.

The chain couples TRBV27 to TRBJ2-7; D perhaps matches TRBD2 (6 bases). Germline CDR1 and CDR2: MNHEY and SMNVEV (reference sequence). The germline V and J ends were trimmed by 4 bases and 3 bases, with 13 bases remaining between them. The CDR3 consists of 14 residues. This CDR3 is CASSYSSVFYEQYF. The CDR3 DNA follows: TGTGCCAGCAGTTACTCTAGCGTCTTCTACGAGCAGTACTTC.

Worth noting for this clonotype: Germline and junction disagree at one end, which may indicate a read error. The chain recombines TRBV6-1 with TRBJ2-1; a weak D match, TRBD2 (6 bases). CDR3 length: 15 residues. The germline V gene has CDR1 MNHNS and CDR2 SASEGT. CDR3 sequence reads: CVSSEVGTLSDEQFF. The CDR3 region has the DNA TGTGTCAGCAGTGAAGTGGGGACTCTAAGCGATGAGCAGTTCTTC.

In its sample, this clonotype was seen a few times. The CDR3 reads CASSLSGFSSTDTQYF. The DNA for the CDR3 is TGCGCCAGCAGCCTCAGCGGGTTTTCCAGCACAGATACGCAGTATTTT. The V call is TRBV5-1, the J call TRBJ2-3, with a possible D match to TRBD2 (6 bases). Trimming stripped 4 bases from V and 0 bases from J, with 15 bases between. CDR3 length: 16 amino acids. Germline CDR1 and CDR2: SGHRS and YFSETQ.

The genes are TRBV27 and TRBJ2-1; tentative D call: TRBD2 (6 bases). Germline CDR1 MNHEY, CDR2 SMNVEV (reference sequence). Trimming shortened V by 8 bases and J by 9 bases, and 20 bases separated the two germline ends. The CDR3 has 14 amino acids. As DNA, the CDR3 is TGTGCCAGCTGCACGGGACTTTTCTTCGCTGAGCAGTTCTTC. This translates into CASCTGLFFAEQFF.

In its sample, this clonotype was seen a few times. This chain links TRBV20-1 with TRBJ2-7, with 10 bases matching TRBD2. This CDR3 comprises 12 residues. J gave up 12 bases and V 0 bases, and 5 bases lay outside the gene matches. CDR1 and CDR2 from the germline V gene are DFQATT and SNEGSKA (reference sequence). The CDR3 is CSARDVAGGRYF. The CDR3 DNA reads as TGCAGTGCTAGAGATGTAGCGGGGGGTCGGTACTTC.

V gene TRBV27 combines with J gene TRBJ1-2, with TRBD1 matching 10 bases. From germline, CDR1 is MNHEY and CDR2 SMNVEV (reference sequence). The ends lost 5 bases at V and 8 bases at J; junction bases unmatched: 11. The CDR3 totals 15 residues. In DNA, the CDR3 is TGTGCCAGCAGTGGAAGGACAGGGGGATCTATGGGCTACACCTTC. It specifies CASSGRTGGSMGYTF.

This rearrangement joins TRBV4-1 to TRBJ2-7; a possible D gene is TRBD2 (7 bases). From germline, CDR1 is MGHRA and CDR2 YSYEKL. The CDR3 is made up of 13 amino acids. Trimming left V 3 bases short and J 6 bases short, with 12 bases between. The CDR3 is CASSHLGGGEQYF. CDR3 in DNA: TGCGCCAGCAGCCATCTAGGGGGGGGCGAGCAGTACTTC.

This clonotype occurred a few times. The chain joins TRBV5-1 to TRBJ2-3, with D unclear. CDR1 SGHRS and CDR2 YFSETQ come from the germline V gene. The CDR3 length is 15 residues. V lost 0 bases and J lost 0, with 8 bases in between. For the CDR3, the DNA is TGCGCCAGCAGCTTGGAGGCTTGGAGCACAGATACGCAGTATTTT. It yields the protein CASSLEAWSTDTQYF.

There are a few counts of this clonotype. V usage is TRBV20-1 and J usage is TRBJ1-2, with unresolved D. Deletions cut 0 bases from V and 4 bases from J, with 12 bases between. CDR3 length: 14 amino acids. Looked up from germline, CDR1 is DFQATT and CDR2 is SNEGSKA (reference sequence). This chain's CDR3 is CSARDPRPPYGYTF. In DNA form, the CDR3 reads TGCAGTGCTAGAGACCCCCGCCCTCCCTATGGCTACACCTTC.

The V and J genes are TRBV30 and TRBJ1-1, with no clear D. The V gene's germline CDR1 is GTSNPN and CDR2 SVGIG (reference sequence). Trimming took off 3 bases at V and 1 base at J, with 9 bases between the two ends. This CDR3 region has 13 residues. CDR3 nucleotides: TGTGCCTGGAGCCTGACCGGGAACACTGAAGCTTTCTTT. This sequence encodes CAWSLTGNTEAFF.

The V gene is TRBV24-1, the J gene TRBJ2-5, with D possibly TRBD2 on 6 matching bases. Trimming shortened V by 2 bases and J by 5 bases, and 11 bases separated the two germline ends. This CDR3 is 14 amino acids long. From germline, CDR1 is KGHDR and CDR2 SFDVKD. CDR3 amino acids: CATSDSRAGETQYF. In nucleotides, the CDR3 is TGTGCCACCAGTGATTCGAGGGCGGGGGAGACCCAGTACTTC.

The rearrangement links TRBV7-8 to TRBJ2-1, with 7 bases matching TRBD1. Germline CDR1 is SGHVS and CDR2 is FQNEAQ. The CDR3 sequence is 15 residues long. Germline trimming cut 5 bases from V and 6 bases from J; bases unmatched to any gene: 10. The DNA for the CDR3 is TGTGCCAGCAGCCCGGGGACAGCCAGCGGCAATGAGCAGTTCTTC. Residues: CASSPGTASGNEQFF.

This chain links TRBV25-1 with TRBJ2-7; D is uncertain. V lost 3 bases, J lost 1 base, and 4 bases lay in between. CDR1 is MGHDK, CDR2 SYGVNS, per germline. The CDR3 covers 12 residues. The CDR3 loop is CASSDQSYEQYF. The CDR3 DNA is TGTGCCAGCAGTGACCAGTCCTACGAGCAGTACTTC.

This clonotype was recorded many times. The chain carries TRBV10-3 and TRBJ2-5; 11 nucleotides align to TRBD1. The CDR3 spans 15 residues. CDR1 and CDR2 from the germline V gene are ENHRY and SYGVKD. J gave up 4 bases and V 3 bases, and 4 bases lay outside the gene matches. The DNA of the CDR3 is TGTGCCATCAGTGACCGCGGGACAGGGGGAGAGACCCAGTACTTC. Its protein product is CAISDRGTGGETQYF.

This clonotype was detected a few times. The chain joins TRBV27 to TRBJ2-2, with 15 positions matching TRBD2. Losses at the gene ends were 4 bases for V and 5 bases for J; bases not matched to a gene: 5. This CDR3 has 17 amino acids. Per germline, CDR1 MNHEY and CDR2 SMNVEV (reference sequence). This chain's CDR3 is CASSWGLAGGGTGELFF. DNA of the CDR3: TGTGCCAGCAGTTGGGGACTAGCGGGGGGAGGAACCGGGGAGCTGTTTTTT.

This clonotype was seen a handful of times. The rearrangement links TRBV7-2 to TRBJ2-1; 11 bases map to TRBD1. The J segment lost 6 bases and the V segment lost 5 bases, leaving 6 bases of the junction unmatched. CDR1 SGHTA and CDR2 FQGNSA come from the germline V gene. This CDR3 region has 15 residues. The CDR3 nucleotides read TGTGCCAGCAGCCGCGACGGGACAGGGGGCAATGAGCAGTTCTTC. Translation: CASSRDGTGGNEQFF.

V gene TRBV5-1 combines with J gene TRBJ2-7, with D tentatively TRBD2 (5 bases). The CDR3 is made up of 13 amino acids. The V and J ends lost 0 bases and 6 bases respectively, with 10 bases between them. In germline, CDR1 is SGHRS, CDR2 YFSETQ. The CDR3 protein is CASSLAGVFEQYF. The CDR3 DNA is TGCGCCAGCAGCTTGGCCGGGGTTTTCGAGCAGTACTTC.

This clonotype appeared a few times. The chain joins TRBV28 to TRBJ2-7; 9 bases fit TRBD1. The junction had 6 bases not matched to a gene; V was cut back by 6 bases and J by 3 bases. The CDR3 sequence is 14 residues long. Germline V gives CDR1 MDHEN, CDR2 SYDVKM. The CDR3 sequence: CASRTGTGFYEQYF. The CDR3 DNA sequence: TGTGCCAGCAGGACCGGGACAGGGTTCTACGAGCAGTACTTC. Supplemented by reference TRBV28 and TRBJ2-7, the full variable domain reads DVKVTQSSRYLVKRTGEKVFLECVQDMDHENMFWYRQDPGLGLRLIYFSYDVKMKEKGDIPEGYSVSREKKERFSLILESASTNQTSMYLCASRTGTGFYEQYFGPGTRLTVT.

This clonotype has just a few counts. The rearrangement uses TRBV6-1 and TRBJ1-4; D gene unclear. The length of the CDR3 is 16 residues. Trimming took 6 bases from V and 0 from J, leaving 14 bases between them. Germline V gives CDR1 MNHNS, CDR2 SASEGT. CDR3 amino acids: CASSPNVDSTNEKLFF. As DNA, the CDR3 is TGTGCCAGCAGCCCGAACGTTGACTCAACTAATGAAAAACTGTTTTTT.

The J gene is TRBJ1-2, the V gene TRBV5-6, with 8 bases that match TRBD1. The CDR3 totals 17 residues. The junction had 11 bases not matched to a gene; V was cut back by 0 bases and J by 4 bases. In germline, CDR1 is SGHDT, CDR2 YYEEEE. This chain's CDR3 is CASSLVGAGGRVYGYTF. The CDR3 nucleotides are TGTGCCAGCAGCTTGGTGGGGGCAGGGGGCCGGGTCTATGGCTACACCTTC.